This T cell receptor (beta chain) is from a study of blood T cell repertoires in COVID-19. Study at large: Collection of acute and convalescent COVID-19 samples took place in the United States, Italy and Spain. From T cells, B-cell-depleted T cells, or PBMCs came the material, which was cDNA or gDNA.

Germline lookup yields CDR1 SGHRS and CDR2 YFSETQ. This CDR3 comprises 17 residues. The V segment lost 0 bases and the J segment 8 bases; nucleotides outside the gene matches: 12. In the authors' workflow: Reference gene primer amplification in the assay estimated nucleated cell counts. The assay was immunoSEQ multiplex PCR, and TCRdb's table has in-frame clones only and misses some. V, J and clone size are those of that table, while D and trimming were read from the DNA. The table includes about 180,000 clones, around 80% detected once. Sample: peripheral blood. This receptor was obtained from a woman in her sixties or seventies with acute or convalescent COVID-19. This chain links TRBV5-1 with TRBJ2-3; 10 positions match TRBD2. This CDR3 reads CASSLGHRTSGSGTQYF. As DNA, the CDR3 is TGCGCCAGCAGCTTGGGTCATAGGACTAGCGGTTCGGGTACGCAGTATTTT.